This section outlines one T cell receptor beta chain sequence together with its context. This record comes from a study of blood T cell repertoires in COVID-19. TCRdb keeps only in-frame clones here, not all; method: immunoSEQ multiplex PCR. The repertoire holds about 400,000 clones, approximately 88% seen once, with 1% to 1.5% in the top ten. Germline assignment: CDR1 SGDLS and CDR2 YYNGEE. The CDR3 consists of 14 residues. V dropped 3 bases and J dropped 5; count of bases not matched to a gene: 5. Sequenced sample: peripheral blood. The sequence was collected from a man aged 35 to 55 with acute or convalescent COVID-19. The rearrangement joins TRBV9 to TRBJ2-1; 7 positions agree with TRBD1. The DNA of the CDR3 is TGTGCCAGCAGCGCAGGGGGTTTCGACAATGAGCAGTTCTTC. Encoded protein: CASSAGGFDNEQFF.